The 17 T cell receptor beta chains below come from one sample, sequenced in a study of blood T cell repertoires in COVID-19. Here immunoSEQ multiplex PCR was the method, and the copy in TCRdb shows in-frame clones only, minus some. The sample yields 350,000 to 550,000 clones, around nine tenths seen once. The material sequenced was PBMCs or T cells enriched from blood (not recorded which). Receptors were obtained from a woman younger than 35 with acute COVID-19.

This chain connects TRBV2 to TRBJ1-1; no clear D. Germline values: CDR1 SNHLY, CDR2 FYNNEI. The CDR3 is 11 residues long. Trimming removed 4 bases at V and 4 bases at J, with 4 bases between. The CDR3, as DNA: TGTGCCAGCAGTGTGCGCACTGAAGCTTTCTTT. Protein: CASSVRTEAFF.

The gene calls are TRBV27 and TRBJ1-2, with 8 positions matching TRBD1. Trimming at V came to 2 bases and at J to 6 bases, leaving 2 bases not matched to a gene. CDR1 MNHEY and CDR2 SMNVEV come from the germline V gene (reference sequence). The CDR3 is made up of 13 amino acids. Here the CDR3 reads CASSLNRGDGYTF. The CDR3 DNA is TGTGCCAGCAGTTTAAACAGGGGGGATGGCTACACCTTC.

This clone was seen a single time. CDR3 coding DNA: TGTGCCAGCAGCGCAGGGACTAGAGAGACCCAGTACTTC. Translation gives CASSAGTRETQYF. This chain joins TRBV9 and TRBJ2-5, with 8 bases fitting TRBD2. Germline assignment: CDR1 SGDLS and CDR2 YYNGEE. The CDR3 covers 13 residues. The ends lost 3 bases at V and 4 bases at J; junction bases unmatched: 2.

Here the CDR3 DNA reads TGTGCCATCAGTGGCGCGGGGGGGCTTGCTAGTACTAATGAGCAGTTCTTC. This translates into CAISGAGGLASTNEQFF. The rearrangement uses TRBV10-3 and TRBJ2-1; 9 nucleotides match TRBD2. The CDR3 is 17 residues long. Per germline, CDR1 ENHRY and CDR2 SYGVKD. Trimming at V came to 4 bases and at J to 7 bases, leaving 14 bases not matched to a gene.

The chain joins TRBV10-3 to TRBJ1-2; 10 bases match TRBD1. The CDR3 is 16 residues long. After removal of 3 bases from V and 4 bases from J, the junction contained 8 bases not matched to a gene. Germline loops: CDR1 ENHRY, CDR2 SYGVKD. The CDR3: CAISEIDRGPIYGYTF. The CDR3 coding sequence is TGTGCCATCAGTGAAATAGACAGGGGGCCAATCTATGGCTACACCTTC.

CDR3 coding DNA: TGCAGCGCTAGGGACAGCTATGGCTACACCTTC. This encodes CSARDSYGYTF. V usage is TRBV29-1 and J usage is TRBJ1-2, with 7 bases that match TRBD1. Unmatched junction bases numbered 3, after V lost 7 bases and J lost 4 bases. The CDR3 contains 11 residues. Germline V gene data show CDR1 as SQVTM and CDR2 as ANQGSEA.

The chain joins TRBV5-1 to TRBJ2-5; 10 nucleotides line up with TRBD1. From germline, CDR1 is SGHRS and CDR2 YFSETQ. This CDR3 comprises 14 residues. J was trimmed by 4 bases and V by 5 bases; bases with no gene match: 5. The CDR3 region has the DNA TGCGCCAGCAGAGGGACAGGGGATGGAGAGACCCAGTACTTC. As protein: CASRGTGDGETQYF.

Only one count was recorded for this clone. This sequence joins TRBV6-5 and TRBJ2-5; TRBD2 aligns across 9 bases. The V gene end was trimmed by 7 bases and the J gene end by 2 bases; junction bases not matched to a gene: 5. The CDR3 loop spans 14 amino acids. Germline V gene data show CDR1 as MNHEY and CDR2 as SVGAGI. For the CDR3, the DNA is TGTGCCAGCACGGTAGCGGGAGCTCAAGAGACCCAGTACTTC. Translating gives CASTVAGAQETQYF.

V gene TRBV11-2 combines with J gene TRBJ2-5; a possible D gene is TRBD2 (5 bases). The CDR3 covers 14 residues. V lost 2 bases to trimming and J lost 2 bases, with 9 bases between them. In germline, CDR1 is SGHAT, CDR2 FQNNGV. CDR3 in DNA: TGTGCCAGCAGCTTAAGGACGGGGCAAGAGACCCAGTACTTC. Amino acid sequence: CASSLRTGQETQYF.

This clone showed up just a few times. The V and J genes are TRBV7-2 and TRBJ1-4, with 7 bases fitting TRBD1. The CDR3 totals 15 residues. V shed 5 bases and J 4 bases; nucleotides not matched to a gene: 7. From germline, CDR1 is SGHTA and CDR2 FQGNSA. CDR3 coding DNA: TGTGCCAGCAGCCCACAAGGGGGCTTTAATGAAAAACTGTTTTTT. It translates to CASSPQGGFNEKLFF.

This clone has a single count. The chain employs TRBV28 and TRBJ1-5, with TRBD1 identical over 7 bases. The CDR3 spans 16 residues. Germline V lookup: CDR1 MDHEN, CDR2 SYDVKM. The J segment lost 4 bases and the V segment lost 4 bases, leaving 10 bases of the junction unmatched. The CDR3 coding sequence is TGTGCCAGCAGTTCCCCCCGGGACAGACCTAATCAGCCCCAGCATTTT. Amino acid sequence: CASSSPRDRPNQPQHF.

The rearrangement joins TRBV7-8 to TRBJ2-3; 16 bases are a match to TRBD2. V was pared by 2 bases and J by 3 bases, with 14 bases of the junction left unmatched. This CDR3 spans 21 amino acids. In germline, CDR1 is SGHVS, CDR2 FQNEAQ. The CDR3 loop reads CASSLTVRGTSGRAMTDTQYF. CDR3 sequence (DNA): TGTGCCAGCAGCTTAACGGTCCGGGGGACTAGCGGGAGGGCCATGACAGATACGCAGTATTTT.

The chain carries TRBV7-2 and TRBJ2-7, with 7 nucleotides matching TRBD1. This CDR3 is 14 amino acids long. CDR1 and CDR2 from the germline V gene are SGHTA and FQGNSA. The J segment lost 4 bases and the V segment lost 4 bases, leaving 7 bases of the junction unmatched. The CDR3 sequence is CASSYRGNTYEQYF. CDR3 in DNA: TGTGCCAGCAGCTACAGGGGAAATACTTACGAGCAGTACTTC.

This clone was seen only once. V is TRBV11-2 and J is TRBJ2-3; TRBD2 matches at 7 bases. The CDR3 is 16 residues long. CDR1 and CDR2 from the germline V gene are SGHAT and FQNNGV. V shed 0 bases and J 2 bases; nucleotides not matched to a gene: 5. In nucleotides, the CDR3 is TGTGCCAGCAGCTTAGATGGGGGGACTAACACAGATACGCAGTATTTT. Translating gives CASSLDGGTNTDTQYF.

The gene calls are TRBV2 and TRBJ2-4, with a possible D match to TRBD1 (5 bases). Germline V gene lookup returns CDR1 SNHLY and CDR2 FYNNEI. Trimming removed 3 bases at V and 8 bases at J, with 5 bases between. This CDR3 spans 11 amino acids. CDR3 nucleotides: TGTGCCAGCAGTGACAGGGACATTCAGTACTTC. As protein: CASSDRDIQYF. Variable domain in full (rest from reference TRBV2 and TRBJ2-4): EPEVTQTPSHQVTQMGQEVILRCVPISNHLYFYWYRQILGQKVEFLVSFYNNEISEKSEIFDDQFSVERPDGSNFTLKIRSTKLEDSAMYFCASSDRDIQYFGAGTRLSVL.

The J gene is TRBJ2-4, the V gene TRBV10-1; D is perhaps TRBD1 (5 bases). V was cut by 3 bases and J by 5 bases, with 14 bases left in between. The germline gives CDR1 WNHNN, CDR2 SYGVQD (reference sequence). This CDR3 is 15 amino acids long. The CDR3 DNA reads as TGCGCCAGCAGTGATTCCGACAGTCGCGAAAACATTCAGTACTTC. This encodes CASSDSDSRENIQYF.

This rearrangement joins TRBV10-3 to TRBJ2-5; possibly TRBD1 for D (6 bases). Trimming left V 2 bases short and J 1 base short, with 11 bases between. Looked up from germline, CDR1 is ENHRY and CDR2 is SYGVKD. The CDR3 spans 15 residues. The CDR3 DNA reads TGTGCCATCAGTGAGACCTCCAGGGGCCAAGAGACCCAGTACTTC. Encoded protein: CAISETSRGQETQYF.